This T cell receptor beta chain was documented in a study of CD8 T cells in Susac syndrome. cDNA came from approximately 0.5 to 1 ug RNA primed by random hexamers. TCR beta CDR3 was amplified by immunoSEQ multiplex PCR. This amplification extended across 54 Vbeta and 13 Jbeta segments. MiXCR was run by TCRdb on the immunoSEQ multiplex PCR reads, yielding one entry per CDR3 protein. This sample has 200,000 to 250,000 distinct CDR3 sequences, with over 85% found just once. This clonotype was seen just once. The sequenced target, TCR beta, came from blood CD8+ and CD4+ T cells. Those who served as multiple sclerosis controls were treatment-naive patients with stable or active relapsing-remitting disease. The receptor comes from a human donor with multiple sclerosis. Sequencing was carried out using CD4+ T cells from PBMCs.

The CDR3 bases are TGTGCCAGCAGCAAAAGTGGTTATGGCTACACCTTC. Protein sequence: CASSKSGYGYTF. This chain links TRBV14 with TRBJ1-2; unclear D gene. The V end was cut by 5 bases, the J end by 5 bases, with 9 bases between. Germline CDR1 reads SGHDN; CDR2 reads FVKESK. The length of the CDR3 is 12 residues.